This TCR beta chain was captured by sequencing in a study of technical replicates of blood from a few donors. The germline V gene has CDR1 SNHLY and CDR2 FYNNEI. J gave up 7 bases and V 7 bases, and 9 bases lay outside the gene matches. This CDR3 spans 13 amino acids. Sequencing used immunoSEQ multiplex PCR; TCRdb keeps in-frame clones, though not all of them. The sample has 80,000 to 90,000 clones, just under 95% seen once. Sequences were obtained from T cells isolated from PBMCs. J is TRBJ1-2 and V is TRBV2; 7 bases are shared with TRBD1. The sequence was obtained from a human donor in good health. The CDR3 DNA sequence: TGTGCCAGCACCCCGCAGGGGGAGGCTGGCTACACCTTC. Protein sequence: CASTPQGEAGYTF. Supplemented by reference TRBV2 and TRBJ1-2, the full variable domain reads EPEVTQTPSHQVTQMGQEVILRCVPISNHLYFYWYRQILGQKVEFLVSFYNNEISEKSEIFDDQFSVERPDGSNFTLKIRSTKLEDSAMYFCASTPQGEAGYTFGSGTRLTVV.